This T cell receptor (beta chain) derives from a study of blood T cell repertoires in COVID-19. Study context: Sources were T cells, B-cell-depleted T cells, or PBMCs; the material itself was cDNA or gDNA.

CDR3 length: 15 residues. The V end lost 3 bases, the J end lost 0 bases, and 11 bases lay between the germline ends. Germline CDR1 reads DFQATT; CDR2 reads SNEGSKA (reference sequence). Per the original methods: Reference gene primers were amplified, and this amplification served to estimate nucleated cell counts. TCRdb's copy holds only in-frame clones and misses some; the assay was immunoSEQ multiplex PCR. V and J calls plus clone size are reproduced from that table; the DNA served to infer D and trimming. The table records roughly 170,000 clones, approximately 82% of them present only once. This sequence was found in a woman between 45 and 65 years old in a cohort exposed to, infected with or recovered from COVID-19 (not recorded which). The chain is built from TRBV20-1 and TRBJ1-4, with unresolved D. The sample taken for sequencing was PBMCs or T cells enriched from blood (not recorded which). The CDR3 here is CSASSAATTNEKLFF. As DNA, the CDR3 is TGCAGTGCTAGTTCGGCAGCGACAACTAATGAAAAACTGTTTTTT.